A single sample is the source of the 29 T cell receptor beta chains below, sequenced in a study of cytomegalovirus exposure and HLA in healthy donors. Produced via immunoSEQ multiplex PCR; TCRdb's table is partial and in-frame only. The sample contains 240,000 or so clones, approximately 83% of which appear only once. Sequencing used PBMCs. These receptors were collected from a woman in her twenties or thirties in good health and CMV-seropositive.

The chain recombines TRBV5-1 with TRBJ1-1, with D unresolved. V lost 1 base and J lost 0, with 7 bases in between. The CDR3 runs 14 residues. CDR1 SGHRS and CDR2 YFSETQ come from the germline V gene. DNA of the CDR3: TGCGCCAGCAGCTTGTCGAACATGAACACTGAAGCTTTCTTT. Encoded protein: CASSLSNMNTEAFF.

This clone turned up a few times. The chain employs TRBV5-1 and TRBJ2-1; D unclear. V lost 0 bases to trimming and J lost 5 bases, with 12 bases between them. The CDR3 has 15 amino acids. CDR1 and CDR2 (germline): SGHRS, YFSETQ. CDR3 loop: CASSLGPGLNNEQFF. In nucleotides, the CDR3 is TGCGCCAGCAGCTTGGGCCCTGGGCTCAACAATGAGCAGTTCTTC.

This chain joins TRBV5-1 and TRBJ2-1, with 12 nucleotides matching TRBD2. CDR3 size: 15 residues. The V segment lost 4 bases and the J segment 5 bases; nucleotides outside the gene matches: 4. Germline V gene lookup returns CDR1 SGHRS and CDR2 YFSETQ. The chain's CDR3 is CASSVGTSGHNEQFF. The CDR3, as DNA: TGCGCCAGCAGCGTCGGGACTAGCGGGCACAATGAGCAGTTCTTC.

The rearrangement joins TRBV5-5 to TRBJ2-2; 8 nucleotides agree with TRBD1. The CDR3 loop spans 15 amino acids. Germline trimming cut 5 bases from V and 8 bases from J; bases unmatched to any gene: 11. Germline V lookup: CDR1 SGHKS, CDR2 YYEKEE (reference sequence). The chain's CDR3 is CASSFRTGIIGELFF. The CDR3 coding sequence is TGTGCCAGCAGTTTCCGGACAGGGATCATAGGGGAGCTGTTTTTT.

The chain combines TRBV5-5 with TRBJ2-7, with D possibly TRBD2 on 6 matching bases. The V end was cut by 4 bases, the J end by 1 base, with 15 bases between. CDR3 length: 15 residues. Germline V gives CDR1 SGHKS, CDR2 YYEKEE (reference sequence). DNA for the CDR3: TGTGCCAGCAGCCCCGCTGGGACTCGATCCTACGAGCAGTACTTC. Its protein product is CASSPAGTRSYEQYF.

CDR3 sequence: CAIGLAGYNEQFF. DNA for the CDR3: TGTGCCATCGGACTAGCGGGATACAATGAGCAGTTCTTC. The V and J genes are TRBV27 and TRBJ2-1, with 12 bases that match TRBD2. Trimming cost V 10 bases and J 4 bases; bases outside gene matches: 2. CDR1 and CDR2 (germline): MNHEY, SMNVEV (reference sequence). The CDR3 runs to 13 residues.

The CDR3 region has the DNA TGTGCTAGTGGCTCCGGGGGATTCCAAGAGACCCAGTACTTC. This gives the protein CASGSGGFQETQYF. The chain uses TRBV12-5 and TRBJ2-5; D is possibly TRBD2 (6 bases). This CDR3 spans 14 amino acids. Deletions cut 6 bases from V and 1 base from J, with 12 bases between. The germline gives CDR1 LGHNT, CDR2 FRNRAP. Full variable domain (outside the CDR3, taken from reference TRBV12-5 and TRBJ2-5): DARVTQTPRHKVTEMGQEVTMRCQPILGHNTVFWYRQTMMQGLELLAYFRNRAPLDDSGMPKDRFSAEMPDATLATLKIQPSEPRDSAVYFCASGSGGFQETQYFGPGTRLLVL.

The gene calls are TRBV28 and TRBJ2-3; D not resolved. CDR1 MDHEN and CDR2 SYDVKM come from the germline V gene. CDR3 size: 11 residues. V was pared by 6 bases and J by 5 bases, with 6 bases between. CDR3 amino acids: CASRLRDTQYF. In DNA form, the CDR3 reads TGTGCCAGCAGGCTACGAGATACGCAGTATTTT.

The V gene is TRBV5-4, the J gene TRBJ1-1, with D tentatively TRBD1 (6 bases). The germline CDR1 and CDR2 sequences are SGHNT and YYREEE (reference sequence). The CDR3 consists of 12 residues. Trimming pared 4 bases from V and 7 bases from J, leaving 11 bases between. The CDR3 DNA reads as TGTGCCAGCAGCCTGGACAGCAGTGAAGCTTTCTTT. As protein: CASSLDSSEAFF.

This rearrangement joins TRBV4-2 to TRBJ2-7; the D is unclear. Trimming cost V 0 bases and J 4 bases, with 7 bases left between them. The germline V gene has CDR1 LGHNA and CDR2 YNFKEQ. The CDR3 is 13 amino acids. Here the CDR3 reads CASSQEIEYEQYF. The CDR3 DNA reads TGTGCCAGCAGCCAAGAAATAGAATACGAGCAGTACTTC.

The V and J genes are TRBV6-1 and TRBJ2-2, with D tentatively TRBD1 (5 bases). The V and J ends lost 4 bases and 4 bases respectively, with 16 bases between them. This CDR3 has 16 residues. Germline lookup yields CDR1 MNHNS and CDR2 SASEGT. The CDR3 here is CASSAARVFGTGELFF. The CDR3 region has the DNA TGTGCCAGCAGTGCCGCCAGGGTATTTGGCACCGGGGAGCTGTTTTTT.

The CDR3 nucleotides are TGTGCCAGCAGTGAAGTCTGGACTAGCCTCGAGCAGTACTTC. Translated: CASSEVWTSLEQYF. V is TRBV6-1 and J is TRBJ2-7, with TRBD2 matching over 8 bases. CDR1 is MNHNS, CDR2 SASEGT, per germline. Losses at the gene ends were 1 base for V and 6 bases for J; bases not matched to a gene: 5. The CDR3 spans 14 residues.

The chain joins TRBV7-9 to TRBJ1-2; 7 positions match TRBD1. Per the germline V gene, CDR1 is SEHNR and CDR2 is FQNEAQ (reference sequence). CDR3 length: 14 amino acids. The J segment lost 7 bases and the V segment lost 0 bases, leaving 5 bases of the junction unmatched. The CDR3 is CASSLAEGAGGYTF. The CDR3 coding sequence is TGTGCCAGCAGCTTAGCGGAGGGGGCGGGTGGCTACACCTTC.

The gene calls are TRBV6-1 and TRBJ1-1; a weak D match, TRBD1 (6 bases). The V and J ends lost 5 bases and 4 bases respectively, with 14 bases between them. CDR1 MNHNS and CDR2 SASEGT come from the germline V gene. The CDR3 loop spans 14 amino acids. CDR3 in amino acids: CASSLDRLFTEAFF. CDR3 DNA sequence: TGTGCCAGCAGTTTAGACAGGTTGTTCACTGAAGCTTTCTTT.

The chain employs TRBV29-1 and TRBJ2-1; D is perhaps TRBD1 (5 bases). Trimming removed 1 base at V and 4 bases at J, with 17 bases between. Germline V gene lookup returns CDR1 SQVTM and CDR2 ANQGSEA. The CDR3 length is 16 residues. CDR3 residues: CSVEGGSLGLYNEQFF. CDR3 in DNA: TGCAGCGTTGAAGGAGGATCGCTGGGGCTTTACAATGAGCAGTTCTTC.

The chain carries TRBV5-1 and TRBJ2-3; 9 nucleotides line up with TRBD2. After removal of 4 bases from V and 2 bases from J, the junction contained 8 bases not matched to a gene. Germline V gene lookup returns CDR1 SGHRS and CDR2 YFSETQ. The CDR3 consists of 16 residues. Here the CDR3 reads CASSQGLATNTDTQYF. CDR3 DNA sequence: TGCGCCAGCAGCCAAGGACTAGCGACCAACACAGATACGCAGTATTTT.

The CDR3 loop is CASSQEEGDTQYF. The CDR3 coding sequence is TGTGCCAGCAGCCAAGAGGAGGGCGATACGCAGTATTTT. The chain joins TRBV4-2 to TRBJ2-3; weak D call: TRBD2 (6 bases). V was clipped by 0 bases and J by 6 bases, with 7 bases between them. In germline, CDR1 is LGHNA, CDR2 YNFKEQ. The CDR3 loop spans 13 amino acids.

The chain employs TRBV6-6 and TRBJ1-1; D is possibly TRBD1 (5 bases). The CDR3 has 14 residues. The germline V and J ends were trimmed by 6 bases and 2 bases, with 13 bases remaining between them. The germline CDR1 and CDR2 sequences are MNHNY and SVGAGI (reference sequence). The CDR3 here is CASRGGPGNTEAFF. The DNA of the CDR3 is TGTGCCAGCAGGGGGGGACCTGGAAACACTGAAGCTTTCTTT.

This clone was counted only a few times. The chain recombines TRBV6-5 with TRBJ2-1; tentatively, D is TRBD2 (6 bases). CDR1 MNHEY and CDR2 SVGAGI come from the germline V gene. The CDR3 has 15 amino acids. V lost 5 bases and J lost 0, with 11 bases in between. CDR3 loop: CASSQLAGSYNEQFF. The DNA of the CDR3 is TGTGCCAGCAGTCAACTAGCCGGCTCCTACAATGAGCAGTTCTTC.

This chain joins TRBV5-4 and TRBJ2-3; 10 bases agree with TRBD2. This CDR3 is built from 16 residues. Germline trimming cut 3 bases from V and 0 bases from J; bases unmatched to any gene: 4. CDR1 and CDR2 (germline): SGHNT, YYREEE (reference sequence). CDR3 in amino acids: CASSSRLAGSTDTQYF. DNA of the CDR3: TGTGCCAGCAGCTCCAGACTAGCGGGTAGCACAGATACGCAGTATTTT.

V usage is TRBV6-5 and J usage is TRBJ2-1; 7 bases align to TRBD1. The CDR3 extends over 14 amino acids. After removal of 0 bases from V and 8 bases from J, the junction contained 4 bases not matched to a gene. CDR1 is MNHEY and CDR2 is SVGAGI in the germline V gene. As DNA, the CDR3 is TGTGCCAGCAGTTACTCGACAGGGTTGGATGAGCAGTTCTTC. Translated, it gives CASSYSTGLDEQFF.

V and J are TRBV9 and TRBJ1-5; TRBD1 matches at 8 bases. The CDR3 is 15 amino acids. CDR1 and CDR2 from the germline V gene are SGDLS and YYNGEE. V gave up 4 bases and J gave up 2 bases; unmatched junction bases: 5. The CDR3 DNA follows: TGTGCCAGCAGCCCAGGGGGCGGTGGCAATCAGCCCCAGCATTTT. It yields the protein CASSPGGGGNQPQHF.

This chain links TRBV6-1 with TRBJ2-7; TRBD1 is a possible D gene (5 bases). The CDR3 loop spans 13 amino acids. The V and J ends lost 1 base and 6 bases respectively, with 10 bases between them. From germline, CDR1 is MNHNS and CDR2 SASEGT. The CDR3 protein is CASSEGYRFEQYF. Here the CDR3 DNA reads TGTGCCAGCAGTGAAGGGTACAGGTTCGAGCAGTACTTC.

This clone was recorded once. The chain uses TRBV15 and TRBJ2-3; weak D call: TRBD2 (5 bases). Germline lookup yields CDR1 LNHNV and CDR2 YYDKDF (reference sequence). The length of the CDR3 is 12 residues. V was pared by 7 bases and J by 3 bases, with 8 bases between. The CDR3 sequence: CATKRETDTQYF. For the CDR3, the DNA is TGTGCCACCAAACGGGAAACAGATACGCAGTATTTT.

V gene TRBV19 combines with J gene TRBJ2-1; 14 nucleotides agree with TRBD2. Germline-derived CDR1 and CDR2 are LNHDA and SQIVND (reference sequence). This CDR3 comprises 15 residues. J gave up 7 bases and V 5 bases, and 4 bases lay outside the gene matches. In nucleotides, the CDR3 is TGTGCCAGTAGTGAGGGGACTAGCGGGAGAAATGAGCAGTTCTTC. It specifies CASSEGTSGRNEQFF.

The chain joins TRBV11-3 to TRBJ2-7; tentative D call: TRBD1 (5 bases). V lost 9 bases, J lost 1 base, and 10 bases lay in between. The CDR3 covers 12 residues. The V gene's germline CDR1 is SGHNT and CDR2 YENEEA. CDR3 sequence: CASRGSSYEQYF. The CDR3 DNA reads TGTGCCAGTAGGGGCAGTTCCTACGAGCAGTACTTC.

The genes are TRBV4-1 and TRBJ2-3, with 7 bases that match TRBD2. CDR3 size: 16 residues. The junction had 9 bases not matched to a gene; V was cut back by 2 bases and J by 4 bases. CDR1 and CDR2 from the germline V gene are MGHRA and YSYEKL. The CDR3 nucleotides read TGCGCCAGCAGCCAATCTAGCGGCCTGGGGTCAGATACGCAGTATTTT. This encodes CASSQSSGLGSDTQYF.

J is TRBJ1-3 and V is TRBV9; 11 positions agree with TRBD1. The V gene's germline CDR1 is SGDLS and CDR2 YYNGEE. After removal of 5 bases from V and 3 bases from J, the junction contained 7 bases not matched to a gene. There are 16 residues in the CDR3. The CDR3 DNA sequence: TGTGCCAGCAGAGGGACAGGGGGTTTGGGTGGAAACACCATATATTTT. Its protein product is CASRGTGGLGGNTIYF.

The chain recombines TRBV11-2 with TRBJ2-6; a weak D match, TRBD2 (6 bases). This CDR3 region has 15 residues. Germline V gene data show CDR1 as SGHAT and CDR2 as FQNNGV. The germline V and J ends were trimmed by 3 bases and 1 base, with 7 bases remaining between them. This chain's CDR3 is CASSFRGSGANVLTF. In DNA, the CDR3 is TGTGCCAGCAGCTTCCGGGGGTCTGGGGCCAACGTCCTGACTTTC.